A selection of T cell receptor beta chains follows, all from one sample in a study of post-analysis software for immune sequencing data. Each CDR3 protein is one row after TCRdb ran MiXCR on the PCR reads. The profile shows roughly 540,000 distinct CDR3 sequences, roughly 34% of them singletons. Sequenced material: blood. These receptors were collected from a girl aged 2 to 17 with multiple sclerosis. Both conserved end residues are part of each CDR3. The D gene is left open where the match is weak. Where a row states a size, it is once, few, many or the class of an expanded clone; other rows omit it.

J	V	size	D	CDR3	DNA
TRBJ2-3	TRBV6-5	few	TRBD1	CASSRGGDDTQYF	TGTGCCAGCAGTAGAGGGGGCGACGATACGCAGTATTTT
TRBJ2-3	TRBV9	NA	TRBD2	CASSVAGGGPDTQYF	TGTGCCAGCAGCGTAGCGGGCGGGGGGCCAGATACGCAGTATTTT
TRBJ1-2	TRBV20-1	NA	TRBD1	CSARPGQGSYGYTF	TGCAGTGCGAGACCGGGACAGGGGTCCTATGGCTACACCTTC
TRBJ2-3	TRBV27	NA	NA	CASSLVTVPLAHTQYF	TGTGCCAGCAGTTTAGTGACTGTCCCCCTCGCTCATACGCAGTATTTT
TRBJ1-2	TRBV12-3/TRBV12-4	NA	TRBD1	CASSVAGTALYGYTF	TGTGCCAGCAGTGTAGCCGGGACAGCGTTGTATGGCTACACCTTC
TRBJ1-2	TRBV9	NA	NA	CASGGGLDHGYTF	TGTGCCAGCGGCGGGGGGCTTGACCATGGCTACACCTTC
TRBJ2-1	TRBV5-1	NA	TRBD2	CASSPPTSGGASSYNEQFF	TGCGCCAGCAGCCCGCCGACTAGCGGGGGGGCTAGCTCCTACAATGAGCAGTTCTTC
TRBJ2-3	TRBV18	NA	NA	CASSPDGSRADTQYF	TGTGCCAGCTCACCTGACGGGAGTCGGGCAGATACGCAGTATTTT
TRBJ2-5	TRBV5-1	NA	TRBD2	CASSSGTNQETQYF	TGCGCCAGCAGCTCAGGGACTAACCAAGAGACCCAGTACTTC
TRBJ2-1	TRBV19	NA	TRBD1	CALLPWDSTDNNEQFF	TGTGCCTTACTGCCCTGGGACAGCACGGACAACAATGAGCAGTTCTTC
TRBJ1-2	TRBV6-5	NA	NA	CASSYGAEPNYGYTF	TGTGCCAGCAGTTACGGGGCAGAGCCTAACTATGGCTACACCTTC
TRBJ1-5	TRBV3-1	NA	NA	CASSQGGDSNQLQHF	TGTGCCAGCAGCCAAGGAGGCGATAGCAATCAGCTCCAGCATTTT
TRBJ2-5	TRBV5-6	NA	NA	CASRPPTGDPGYQETQYF	TGTGCCAGCAGACCACCCACCGGGGACCCAGGGTACCAAGAGACCCAGTACTTC
TRBJ2-1	TRBV7-7	few	TRBD2	CASSAGPGLAVNEQFF	TGTGCTAGCAGCGCAGGACCGGGACTAGCGGTTAATGAGCAGTTCTTC
TRBJ2-1	TRBV27	few	NA	CASSSLQTRGEQFF	TGTGCCAGCAGTTCCCTCCAGACCCGTGGGGAGCAGTTCTTC
TRBJ2-3	TRBV29-1	few	NA	CSVYGPLTDTQYF	TGCAGCGTTTATGGGCCCCTCACAGATACGCAGTATTTT
TRBJ1-5	TRBV19	NA	NA	CASSTRDTNQPQHF	TGTGCCAGTAGTACCCGGGACACCAATCAGCCCCAGCATTTT
TRBJ1-1	TRBV10-1	NA	NA	CASSATVNAEAFF	TGCGCCAGCAGTGCTACAGTGAACGCTGAAGCTTTCTTT
TRBJ2-7	TRBV12-3/TRBV12-4	NA	TRBD2	CASTLRRGAGGPYNEQYF	TGTGCCAGCACCTTACGGCGGGGGGCGGGGGGCCCCTACAATGAGCAGTACTTC
TRBJ2-5	TRBV10-3	NA	NA	CAISDGGETQYF	TGTGCCATCAGTGATGGTGGAGAGACCCAGTACTTC
TRBJ2-1	TRBV13	few	TRBD2	CASSLSLTSGGAYEQFF	TGTGCCAGCAGCTTAAGCCTAACTAGCGGGGGGGCCTATGAGCAGTTCTTC
TRBJ2-1	TRBV12-3/TRBV12-4	NA	TRBD1	CASRPGQGSHEQFF	TGTGCCAGCAGACCGGGACAGGGAAGCCATGAGCAGTTCTTC
TRBJ2-7	TRBV7-2	few	NA	CASSEGGTYSYEQYF	TGTGCCAGCAGCGAGGGAGGGACATACTCCTACGAGCAGTACTTC
TRBJ2-5	TRBV5-1	NA	TRBD1	CASSGRQGQETQYF	TGCGCCAGCAGCGGCCGACAGGGGCAAGAGACCCAGTACTTC
TRBJ2-3	TRBV9	NA	TRBD1	CASSWTGGVEADTQYF	TGTGCCAGCAGCTGGACAGGGGGCGTGGAGGCAGATACGCAGTATTTT
TRBJ2-7	TRBV7-9	few	NA	CASSLAEHRDNYEQYF	TGTGCCAGCAGCTTAGCGGAACACCGGGACAACTACGAGCAGTACTTC
TRBJ2-1	TRBV29-1	few	TRBD2	CSVVGTSGGGSYNEQFF	TGCAGCGTCGTCGGGACTAGCGGGGGGGGGTCCTACAATGAGCAGTTCTTC
TRBJ2-5	TRBV20-1	few	NA	CSAIPGETQYF	TGCAGTGCTATACCGGGGGAGACCCAGTACTTC
TRBJ2-3	TRBV11-2	NA	NA	CASSLKGFHTDTQYF	TGTGCCAGCAGCTTAAAGGGCTTCCACACAGATACGCAGTATTTT